A selection of T cell receptor beta chains follows, all from one sample in a study of cytomegalovirus exposure and HLA in healthy donors. The repertoire was sequenced with immunoSEQ multiplex PCR; TCRdb's copy has only in-frame clones and lacks some. The profile shows about 97,000 clones, 60% to 75% of them singletons. Material for sequencing was PBMCs. The origin of the receptors is a man aged 45-65 years in good health and CMV-seronegative. CDR3s include the opening cysteine and the closing phenylalanine or tryptophan. Fields, in order: CDR3 protein, CDR3 DNA, J gene, V gene, clone size, D gene. The D gene is left open where the match is weak. For some rows the clone size is stated as once, few or many, or as a class when expanded; others skip it.

cdr3_aa: CASSLTGTNTEAFF; cdr3_nt: TGTGCCAGCAGCTTAACAGGCACGAACACTGAAGCTTTCTTT; j_call: TRBJ1-1; v_call: TRBV7-2; clone_size: once; d_call: .
cdr3_aa: CASSFEIETQYF; cdr3_nt: TGTGCCAGCAGCTTCGAGATAGAGACCCAGTACTTC; j_call: TRBJ2-5; v_call: TRBV7-2; clone_size: .; d_call: .
cdr3_aa: CASSRGLNTDTQYF; cdr3_nt: TGTGCCAGCAGCCGGGGGTTAAACACAGATACGCAGTATTTT; j_call: TRBJ2-3; v_call: TRBV5-5; clone_size: .; d_call: .
cdr3_aa: CAIKDGNQFYGYTF; cdr3_nt: TGTGCCATCAAGGACGGGAACCAGTTCTATGGCTACACCTTC; j_call: TRBJ1-2; v_call: TRBV10-3; clone_size: .; d_call: .
cdr3_aa: CSHLRNNEQFF; cdr3_nt: TGCAGCCATCTGAGGAACAATGAGCAGTTCTTC; j_call: TRBJ2-1; v_call: TRBV29-1; clone_size: .; d_call: .
cdr3_aa: CASSESGRNADTQYF; cdr3_nt: TGTGCCAGCAGTGAGAGCGGGAGGAATGCAGATACGCAGTATTTT; j_call: TRBJ2-3; v_call: TRBV25-1; clone_size: .; d_call: TRBD2
cdr3_aa: CASSLRGMNTEAFF; cdr3_nt: TGTGCCAGCAGCTTAAGGGGAATGAACACTGAAGCTTTCTTT; j_call: TRBJ1-1; v_call: TRBV7-8; clone_size: .; d_call: .
cdr3_aa: CSSSPGTGDWTEAFF; cdr3_nt: TGTTCCAGCAGCCCCGGGACAGGGGACTGGACTGAAGCTTTCTTT; j_call: TRBJ1-1; v_call: TRBV7-9; clone_size: few; d_call: TRBD1
cdr3_aa: CASSEDSLNTEAFF; cdr3_nt: TGTGCCAGCAGTGAAGACTCCCTGAACACTGAAGCTTTCTTT; j_call: TRBJ1-1; v_call: TRBV2; clone_size: .; d_call: .
cdr3_aa: CASSRTGDRLEAFF; cdr3_nt: TGTGCCAGCAGCCGGACAGGGGATAGACTTGAAGCTTTCTTT; j_call: TRBJ1-1; v_call: TRBV7-9; clone_size: .; d_call: TRBD1
cdr3_aa: CASSLITGAGELFF; cdr3_nt: TGTGCCAGCAGCTTAATTACCGGAGCCGGGGAGCTGTTTTTT; j_call: TRBJ2-2; v_call: TRBV7-3; clone_size: few; d_call: .
cdr3_aa: CASASGLSNEQYF; cdr3_nt: TGTGCCAGCGCCTCGGGACTATCTAACGAGCAGTACTTC; j_call: TRBJ2-7; v_call: TRBV19; clone_size: .; d_call: TRBD2
cdr3_aa: CASSGTGGTEAFF; cdr3_nt: TGTGCCAGCAGTGGGACAGGGGGTACTGAAGCTTTCTTT; j_call: TRBJ1-1; v_call: TRBV6-5; clone_size: few; d_call: TRBD1
cdr3_aa: CASSTGDREQPQHF; cdr3_nt: TGTGCCAGTAGTACCGGGGACAGGGAACAGCCCCAGCATTTT; j_call: TRBJ1-5; v_call: TRBV19; clone_size: .; d_call: TRBD1
cdr3_aa: CASSLQGPRETQYF; cdr3_nt: TGCGCCAGCAGCTTGCAGGGCCCGAGGGAGACCCAGTACTTC; j_call: TRBJ2-5; v_call: TRBV5-1; clone_size: .; d_call: .
cdr3_aa: CASSAGVGETQYF; cdr3_nt: TGTGCCAGTAGTGCAGGGGTAGGAGAGACCCAGTACTTC; j_call: TRBJ2-5; v_call: TRBV19; clone_size: .; d_call: .
cdr3_aa: CASSHAGTGRTDTQYF; cdr3_nt: TGCGCCAGCAGCCACGCCGGGACAGGCAGAACAGATACGCAGTATTTT; j_call: TRBJ2-3; v_call: TRBV4-1; clone_size: once; d_call: TRBD1
cdr3_aa: CASSLELRQGSRGYTF; cdr3_nt: TGTGCCAGCAGCTTGGAACTAAGACAGGGTTCCCGGGGCTACACCTTC; j_call: TRBJ1-2; v_call: TRBV5-4; clone_size: once; d_call: TRBD1
cdr3_aa: CASSPGIQPTNEKLFF; cdr3_nt: TGCGCCAGCAGCCCAGGCATACAGCCCACTAATGAAAAACTGTTTTTT; j_call: TRBJ1-4; v_call: TRBV5-1; clone_size: .; d_call: .
cdr3_aa: CASSYRPQGEYGYTF; cdr3_nt: TGTGCCAGCAGTTACCGGCCACAGGGGGAGTATGGCTACACCTTC; j_call: TRBJ1-2; v_call: TRBV6-5; clone_size: medium-sized; d_call: TRBD1
cdr3_aa: CSVSNKASNEQFF; cdr3_nt: TGCAGCGTTTCTAATAAAGCAAGCAATGAGCAGTTCTTC; j_call: TRBJ2-1; v_call: TRBV29-1; clone_size: once; d_call: .
cdr3_aa: CASSLGAAGGQPQHF; cdr3_nt: TGCGCCAGCAGCTTGGGGGCAGCCGGGGGTCAGCCCCAGCATTTT; j_call: TRBJ1-5; v_call: TRBV5-1; clone_size: .; d_call: .
cdr3_aa: CASSLWGDTEAFF; cdr3_nt: TGTGCCAGCAGCTTATGGGGAGACACTGAAGCTTTCTTT; j_call: TRBJ1-1; v_call: TRBV7-3; clone_size: few; d_call: .
cdr3_aa: CASSPPGGFYEQYF; cdr3_nt: TGTGCCAGCTCACCCCCCGGGGGGTTCTACGAGCAGTACTTC; j_call: TRBJ2-7; v_call: TRBV18; clone_size: .; d_call: TRBD2
cdr3_aa: CASTIRARGKNEQFF; cdr3_nt: TGTGCCAGCACCATACGGGCCCGGGGAAAAAATGAGCAGTTCTTC; j_call: TRBJ2-1; v_call: TRBV2; clone_size: .; d_call: .
cdr3_aa: CASSTGWTGGGNTIYF; cdr3_nt: TGTGCCAGCAGCACTGGCTGGACAGGTGGAGGAAACACCATATATTTT; j_call: TRBJ1-3; v_call: TRBV5-6; clone_size: .; d_call: TRBD1
cdr3_aa: CASSQTMKSLDTQYF; cdr3_nt: TGCGCCAGCAGTCAAACTATGAAGTCCTTGGATACGCAGTATTTT; j_call: TRBJ2-3; v_call: TRBV23-1; clone_size: .; d_call: .
cdr3_aa: CAWSVLEGQFEDIAGSVEQYF; cdr3_nt: TGTGCCTGGAGTGTACTAGAAGGCCAGTTTGAAGATATAGCGGGATCGGTTGAGCAGTACTTC; j_call: TRBJ2-7; v_call: TRBV30; clone_size: .; d_call: TRBD2
cdr3_aa: CAISPSDRANSPLHF; cdr3_nt: TGTGCCATCAGTCCCTCTGACAGGGCTAATTCACCCCTCCACTTT; j_call: TRBJ1-6; v_call: TRBV10-3; clone_size: .; d_call: TRBD1
cdr3_aa: CASSVTGGRADTQYF; cdr3_nt: TGTGCCAGCAGCGTAACAGGGGGCAGGGCAGATACGCAGTATTTT; j_call: TRBJ2-3; v_call: TRBV9; clone_size: once; d_call: TRBD1
cdr3_aa: CASSRTSGGPFGYEQYF; cdr3_nt: TGTGCCAGCAGTCGAACTAGCGGGGGCCCGTTTGGCTACGAGCAGTACTTC; j_call: TRBJ2-7; v_call: TRBV7-9; clone_size: .; d_call: TRBD2
cdr3_aa: CASSFRGQNTEAFF; cdr3_nt: TGTGCCAGCAGTTTCCGCGGACAGAACACTGAAGCTTTCTTT; j_call: TRBJ1-1; v_call: TRBV27; clone_size: .; d_call: .
cdr3_aa: CASSSLVSGGASEQFF; cdr3_nt: TGTGCCAGCAGCTCTTTAGTTAGCGGGGGGGCCTCTGAGCAGTTCTTC; j_call: TRBJ2-1; v_call: TRBV7-6; clone_size: .; d_call: TRBD2
cdr3_aa: CASSDFGGTDTQYF; cdr3_nt: TGTGCCAGCAGTGATTTCGGGGGGACAGATACGCAGTATTTT; j_call: TRBJ2-3; v_call: TRBV6-1; clone_size: once; d_call: TRBD2
cdr3_aa: CASSQETSGSTYEQYF; cdr3_nt: TGTGCCAGCAGCCAAGAGACTAGCGGGAGCACTTACGAGCAGTACTTC; j_call: TRBJ2-7; v_call: TRBV4-2; clone_size: few; d_call: TRBD2
cdr3_aa: CASSQTAHEQYF; cdr3_nt: TGTGCCAGCAGTCAGACAGCCCACGAGCAGTACTTC; j_call: TRBJ2-7; v_call: TRBV5-6; clone_size: once; d_call: .
cdr3_aa: CASGLRGGTTEAFF; cdr3_nt: TGTGCCAGCGGCCTTAGGGGGGGGACAACTGAAGCTTTCTTT; j_call: TRBJ1-1; v_call: TRBV7-9; clone_size: .; d_call: .
cdr3_aa: CASSRRDKDYEQYF; cdr3_nt: TGTGCCAGCAGCCGACGGGACAAAGACTACGAGCAGTACTTC; j_call: TRBJ2-7; v_call: TRBV7-9; clone_size: .; d_call: .
cdr3_aa: CASSFRQGANEQYF; cdr3_nt: TGTGCCAGCAGTTTTAGGCAGGGGGCGAACGAGCAGTACTTC; j_call: TRBJ2-7; v_call: TRBV28; clone_size: .; d_call: TRBD1
cdr3_aa: CASSEGIGVTNEKLFF; cdr3_nt: TGTGCCAGCAGTGAAGGGATCGGGGTTACTAATGAAAAACTGTTTTTT; j_call: TRBJ1-4; v_call: TRBV6-1; clone_size: few; d_call: .
cdr3_aa: CALRMDKDTEAFF; cdr3_nt: TGTGCCCTACGTATGGACAAGGACACTGAAGCTTTCTTT; j_call: TRBJ1-1; v_call: TRBV6-1; clone_size: few; d_call: .
cdr3_aa: CASSARDRIRIYGYTF; cdr3_nt: TGTGCCAGCAGTGCGAGAGACAGGATTCGAATCTATGGCTACACCTTC; j_call: TRBJ1-2; v_call: TRBV6-1; clone_size: once; d_call: .
cdr3_aa: CASSYSAGGLDEQYF; cdr3_nt: TGTGCCAGCAGTTACTCGGCGGGAGGACTTGACGAGCAGTACTTC; j_call: TRBJ2-7; v_call: TRBV6-5; clone_size: .; d_call: TRBD2
cdr3_aa: CASSRQGARTDTQYF; cdr3_nt: TGTGCCAGCAGCCGACAGGGGGCCCGCACAGATACGCAGTATTTT; j_call: TRBJ2-3; v_call: TRBV7-2; clone_size: .; d_call: TRBD1
cdr3_aa: CASSWAGRTDTQYF; cdr3_nt: TGCGCCAGCAGCTGGGCGGGGAGAACAGATACGCAGTATTTT; j_call: TRBJ2-3; v_call: TRBV5-1; clone_size: .; d_call: .
cdr3_aa: CASLRGPSEAFF; cdr3_nt: TGTGCCAGCTTGAGGGGGCCCTCTGAAGCTTTCTTT; j_call: TRBJ1-1; v_call: TRBV2; clone_size: .; d_call: TRBD1
cdr3_aa: CASSLAGTYEQYF; cdr3_nt: TGTGCCAGCTCACTTGCGGGCACCTACGAGCAGTACTTC; j_call: TRBJ2-7; v_call: TRBV18; clone_size: .; d_call: .
cdr3_aa: CAISGQGDGANVLTF; cdr3_nt: TGTGCCATCAGTGGTCAGGGGGATGGGGCCAACGTCCTGACTTTC; j_call: TRBJ2-6; v_call: TRBV10-3; clone_size: once; d_call: TRBD1
cdr3_aa: CAIQLGGPVDTQYF; cdr3_nt: TGTGCCATCCAACTCGGGGGGCCAGTAGATACGCAGTATTTT; j_call: TRBJ2-3; v_call: TRBV10-3; clone_size: .; d_call: .
cdr3_aa: CAISEGTGRSTDTQYF; cdr3_nt: TGTGCCATCAGTGAAGGGACAGGGAGGAGCACAGATACGCAGTATTTT; j_call: TRBJ2-3; v_call: TRBV10-3; clone_size: .; d_call: TRBD1
cdr3_aa: CASTNSGRGEQYF; cdr3_nt: TGTGCCAGCACCAACTCGGGGAGGGGGGAGCAGTACTTC; j_call: TRBJ2-7; v_call: TRBV6-5; clone_size: .; d_call: .
cdr3_aa: CAIVGTSGEVDTQYF; cdr3_nt: TGCGCCATCGTGGGGACTAGCGGGGAAGTAGATACGCAGTATTTT; j_call: TRBJ2-3; v_call: TRBV5-1; clone_size: few; d_call: TRBD2
cdr3_aa: CASIRTVNTGELFF; cdr3_nt: TGTGCCAGTATCAGGACAGTGAACACCGGGGAGCTGTTTTTT; j_call: TRBJ2-2; v_call: TRBV19; clone_size: .; d_call: .
cdr3_aa: CASRTDINYGYTF; cdr3_nt: TGTGCCAGCAGGACAGACATTAACTATGGCTACACCTTC; j_call: TRBJ1-2; v_call: TRBV6-1; clone_size: .; d_call: .
cdr3_aa: CASSIYQGEDRVYQPQHF; cdr3_nt: TGTGCCAGTAGTATATACCAGGGGGAAGACCGGGTTTATCAGCCCCAGCATTTT; j_call: TRBJ1-5; v_call: TRBV19; clone_size: .; d_call: TRBD1
cdr3_aa: CASSPKQGLGELFF; cdr3_nt: TGTGCCAGCAGTCCAAAACAGGGGTTGGGGGAGCTGTTTTTT; j_call: TRBJ2-2; v_call: TRBV6-5; clone_size: few; d_call: TRBD1
cdr3_aa: CATSRVGDQPQHF; cdr3_nt: TGTGCCACCAGCAGAGTGGGAGATCAGCCCCAGCATTTT; j_call: TRBJ1-5; v_call: TRBV15; clone_size: .; d_call: .
cdr3_aa: CASSYEAQGRGYTF; cdr3_nt: TGTGCCAGCAGTTACGAGGCCCAGGGTCGTGGCTACACCTTC; j_call: TRBJ1-2; v_call: TRBV6-5; clone_size: once; d_call: .